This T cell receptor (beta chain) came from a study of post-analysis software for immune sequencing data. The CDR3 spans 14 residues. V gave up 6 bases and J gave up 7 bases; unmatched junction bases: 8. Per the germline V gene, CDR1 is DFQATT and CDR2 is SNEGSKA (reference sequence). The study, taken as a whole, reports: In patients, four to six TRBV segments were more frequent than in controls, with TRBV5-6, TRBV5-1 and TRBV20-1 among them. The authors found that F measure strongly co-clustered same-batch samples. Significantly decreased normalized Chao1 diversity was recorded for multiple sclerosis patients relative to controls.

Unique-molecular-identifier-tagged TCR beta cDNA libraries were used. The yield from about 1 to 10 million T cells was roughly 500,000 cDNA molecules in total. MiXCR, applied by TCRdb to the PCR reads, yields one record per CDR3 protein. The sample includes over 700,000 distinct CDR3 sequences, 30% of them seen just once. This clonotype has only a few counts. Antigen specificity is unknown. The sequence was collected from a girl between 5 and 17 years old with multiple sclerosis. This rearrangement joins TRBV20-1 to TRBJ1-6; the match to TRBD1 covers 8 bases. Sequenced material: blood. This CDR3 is CSANPTGDNSPLHF. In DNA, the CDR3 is TGCAGTGCCAACCCGACAGGGGACAATTCACCCCTCCACTTT.